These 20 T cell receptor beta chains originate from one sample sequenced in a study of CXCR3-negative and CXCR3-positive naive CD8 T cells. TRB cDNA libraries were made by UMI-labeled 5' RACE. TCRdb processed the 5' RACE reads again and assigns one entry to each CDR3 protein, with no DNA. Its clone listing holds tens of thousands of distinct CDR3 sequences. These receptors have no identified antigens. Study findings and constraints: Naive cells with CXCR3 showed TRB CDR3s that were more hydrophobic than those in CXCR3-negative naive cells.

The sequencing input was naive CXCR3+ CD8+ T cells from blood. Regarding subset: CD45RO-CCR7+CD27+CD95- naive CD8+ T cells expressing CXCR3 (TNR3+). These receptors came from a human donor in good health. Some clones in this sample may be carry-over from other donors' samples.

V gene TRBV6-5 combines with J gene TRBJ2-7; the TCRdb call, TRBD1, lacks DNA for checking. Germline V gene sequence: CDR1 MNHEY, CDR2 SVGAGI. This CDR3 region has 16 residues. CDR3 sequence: CASSYFPGQVIYEQYF.

The CDR3 spells CSARGGLRTDTQYF. The genes are TRBV20-1 and TRBJ2-3; TCRdb's assignment of TRBD2 cannot be checked, as there is no DNA. The CDR3 spans 14 residues. From germline, CDR1 is DFQATT and CDR2 SNEGSKA (reference sequence).

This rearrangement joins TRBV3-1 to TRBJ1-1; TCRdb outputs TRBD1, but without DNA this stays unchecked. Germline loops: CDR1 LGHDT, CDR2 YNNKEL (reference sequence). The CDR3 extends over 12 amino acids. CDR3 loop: CASSQSRDGAFF.

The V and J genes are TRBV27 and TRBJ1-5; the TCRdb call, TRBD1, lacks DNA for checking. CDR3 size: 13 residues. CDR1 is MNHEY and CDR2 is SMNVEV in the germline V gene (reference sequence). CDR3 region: CASRLGGDQPQHF.

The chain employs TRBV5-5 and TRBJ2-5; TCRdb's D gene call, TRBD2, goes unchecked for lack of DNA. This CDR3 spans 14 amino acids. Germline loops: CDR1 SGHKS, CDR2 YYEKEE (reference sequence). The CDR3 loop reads CASSLEGLQETQYF.

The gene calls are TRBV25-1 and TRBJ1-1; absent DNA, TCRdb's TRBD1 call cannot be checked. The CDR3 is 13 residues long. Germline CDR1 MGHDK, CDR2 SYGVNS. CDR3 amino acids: CASSRQGGTEAFF.

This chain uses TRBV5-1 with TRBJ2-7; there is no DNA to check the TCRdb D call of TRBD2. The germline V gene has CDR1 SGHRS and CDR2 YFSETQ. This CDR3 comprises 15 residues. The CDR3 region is CASSLSGPSGYEQYF.

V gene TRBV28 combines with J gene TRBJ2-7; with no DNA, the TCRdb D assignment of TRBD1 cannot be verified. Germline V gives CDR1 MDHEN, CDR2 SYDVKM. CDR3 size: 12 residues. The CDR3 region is CASSMRGNEQYF.

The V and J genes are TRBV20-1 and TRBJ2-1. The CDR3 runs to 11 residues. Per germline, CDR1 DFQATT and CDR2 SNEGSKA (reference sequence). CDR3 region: CSARTEGEQFF.

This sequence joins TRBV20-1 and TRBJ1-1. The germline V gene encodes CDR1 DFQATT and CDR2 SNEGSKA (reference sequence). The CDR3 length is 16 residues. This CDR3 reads CSARFPGGQAGTEAFF.

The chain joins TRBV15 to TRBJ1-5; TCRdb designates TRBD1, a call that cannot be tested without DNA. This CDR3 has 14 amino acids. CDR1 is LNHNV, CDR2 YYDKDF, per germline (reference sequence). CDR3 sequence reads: CATREDTPVEPQHF.

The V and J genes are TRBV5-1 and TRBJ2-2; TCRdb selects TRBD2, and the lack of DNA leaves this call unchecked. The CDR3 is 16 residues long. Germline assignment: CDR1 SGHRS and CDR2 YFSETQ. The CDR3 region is CASQPFSDYPTGELFF.

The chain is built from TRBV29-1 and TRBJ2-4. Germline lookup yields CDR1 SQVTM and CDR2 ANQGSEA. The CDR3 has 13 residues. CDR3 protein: CSVVVVAKNIQYF.

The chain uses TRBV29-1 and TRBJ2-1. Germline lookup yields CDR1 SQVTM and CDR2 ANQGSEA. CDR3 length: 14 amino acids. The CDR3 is CSVEAGTSYNEQFF.

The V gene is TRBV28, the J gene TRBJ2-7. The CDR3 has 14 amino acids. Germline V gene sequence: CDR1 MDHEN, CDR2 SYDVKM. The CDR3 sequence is CASSLRQSSYEQYF.

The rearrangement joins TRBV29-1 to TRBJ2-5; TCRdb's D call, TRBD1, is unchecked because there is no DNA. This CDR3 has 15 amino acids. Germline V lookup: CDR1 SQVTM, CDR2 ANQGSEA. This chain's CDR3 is CSVLTGWENRETQYF.

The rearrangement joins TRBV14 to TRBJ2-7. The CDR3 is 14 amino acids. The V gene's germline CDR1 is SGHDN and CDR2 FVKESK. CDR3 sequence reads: CASSPARGSYEQYF. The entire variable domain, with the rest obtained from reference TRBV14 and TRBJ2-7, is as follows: EAGVTQFPSHSVIEKGQTVTLRCDPISGHDNLYWYRRVMGKEIKFLLHFVKESKQDESGMPNNRFLAERTGGTYSTLKVQPAELEDSGVYFCASSPARGSYEQYFGPGTRLTVT.

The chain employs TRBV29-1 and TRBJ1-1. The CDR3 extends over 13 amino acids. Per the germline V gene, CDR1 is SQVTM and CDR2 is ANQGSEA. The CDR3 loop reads CSVIQGLNTEAFF.

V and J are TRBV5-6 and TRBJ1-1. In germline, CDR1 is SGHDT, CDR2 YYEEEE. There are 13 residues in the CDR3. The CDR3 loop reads CASSLIRSTEAFF.

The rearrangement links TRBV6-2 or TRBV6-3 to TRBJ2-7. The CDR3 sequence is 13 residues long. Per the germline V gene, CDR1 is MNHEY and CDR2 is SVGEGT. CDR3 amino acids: CASSYTWNYEQYF.